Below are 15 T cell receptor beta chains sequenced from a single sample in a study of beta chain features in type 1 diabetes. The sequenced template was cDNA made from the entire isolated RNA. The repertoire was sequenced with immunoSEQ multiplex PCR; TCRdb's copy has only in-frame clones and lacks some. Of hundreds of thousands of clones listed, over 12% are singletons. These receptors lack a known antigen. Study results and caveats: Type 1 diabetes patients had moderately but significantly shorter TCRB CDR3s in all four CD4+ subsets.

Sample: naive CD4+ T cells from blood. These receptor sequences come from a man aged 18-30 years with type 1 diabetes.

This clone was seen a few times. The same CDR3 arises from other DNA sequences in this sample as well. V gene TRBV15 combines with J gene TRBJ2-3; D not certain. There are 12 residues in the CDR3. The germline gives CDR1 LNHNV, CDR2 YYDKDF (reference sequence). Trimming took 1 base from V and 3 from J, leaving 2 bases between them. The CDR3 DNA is TGTGCCACCAGCAGAGCAACAGATACGCAGTATTTT. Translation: CATSRATDTQYF.

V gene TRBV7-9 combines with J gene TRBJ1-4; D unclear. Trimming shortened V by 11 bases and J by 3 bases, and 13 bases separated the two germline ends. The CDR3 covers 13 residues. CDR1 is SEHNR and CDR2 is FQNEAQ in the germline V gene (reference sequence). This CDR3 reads CACARGSNEKLFF. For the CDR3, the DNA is TGTGCCTGTGCGCGGGGATCTAATGAAAAACTGTTTTTT.

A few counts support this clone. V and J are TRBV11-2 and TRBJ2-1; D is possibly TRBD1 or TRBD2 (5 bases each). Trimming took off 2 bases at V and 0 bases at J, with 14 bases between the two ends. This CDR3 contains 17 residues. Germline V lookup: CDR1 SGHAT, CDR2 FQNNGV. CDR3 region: CASSLYLGPNSYNEQFF. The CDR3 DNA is TGTGCCAGCAGCTTATATCTGGGACCCAACTCCTACAATGAGCAGTTCTTC.

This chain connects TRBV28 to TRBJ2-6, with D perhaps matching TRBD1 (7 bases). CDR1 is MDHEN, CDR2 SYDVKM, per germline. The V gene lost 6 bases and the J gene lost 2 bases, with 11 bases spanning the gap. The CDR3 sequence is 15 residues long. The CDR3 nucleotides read TGTGCCAGCAGCCAGGGGGGAACTGGGGCCAACGTCCTGACTTTC. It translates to CASSQGGTGANVLTF.

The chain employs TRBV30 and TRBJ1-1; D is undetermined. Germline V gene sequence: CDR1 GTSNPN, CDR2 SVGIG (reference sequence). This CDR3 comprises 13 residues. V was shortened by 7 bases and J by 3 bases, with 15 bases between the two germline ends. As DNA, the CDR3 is TGTGCCTTAGAATCTCTCGGGGACACTGAAGCTTTCTTT. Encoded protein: CALESLGDTEAFF.

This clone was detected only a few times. The CDR3 loop is CSATGFTEAFF. The CDR3 DNA reads as TGCAGTGCTACAGGGTTCACTGAAGCTTTCTTT. V usage is TRBV20-1 and J usage is TRBJ1-1, with D perhaps TRBD1 (5 bases). Germline V CDR1 and CDR2: DFQATT, SNEGSKA (reference sequence). The CDR3 consists of 11 residues. Trimming pared 4 bases from V and 4 bases from J, leaving 7 bases between.

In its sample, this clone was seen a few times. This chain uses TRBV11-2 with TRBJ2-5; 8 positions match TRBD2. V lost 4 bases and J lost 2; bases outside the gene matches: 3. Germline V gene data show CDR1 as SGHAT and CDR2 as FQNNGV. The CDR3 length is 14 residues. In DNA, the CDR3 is TGTGCCAGCAGCTCTTTAGCGGGACAAGAGACCCAGTACTTC. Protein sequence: CASSSLAGQETQYF. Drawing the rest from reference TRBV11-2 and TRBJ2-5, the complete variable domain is EAGVAQSPRYKIIEKRQSVAFWCNPISGHATLYWYQQILGQGPKLLIQFQNNGVVDDSQLPKDRFSAERLKGVDSTLKIQPAKLEDSAVYLCASSSLAGQETQYFGPGTRLLVL.

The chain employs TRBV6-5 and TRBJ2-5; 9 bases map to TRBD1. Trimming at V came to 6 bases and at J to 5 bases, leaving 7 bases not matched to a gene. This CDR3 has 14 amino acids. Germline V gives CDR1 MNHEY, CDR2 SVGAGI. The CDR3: CASSKGQGSETQYF. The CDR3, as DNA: TGTGCCAGCAGCAAGGGACAGGGATCGGAGACCCAGTACTTC.

CDR3: CASSESLASYNEQFF. The CDR3, as DNA: TGTGCCAGCAGTGAATCTCTAGCATCCTACAATGAGCAGTTCTTC. The J gene is TRBJ2-1, the V gene TRBV2; possibly TRBD2 for D (5 bases). There are 15 residues in the CDR3. Looked up from germline, CDR1 is SNHLY and CDR2 is FYNNEI. Trimming removed 2 bases at V and 1 base at J, with 9 bases between.

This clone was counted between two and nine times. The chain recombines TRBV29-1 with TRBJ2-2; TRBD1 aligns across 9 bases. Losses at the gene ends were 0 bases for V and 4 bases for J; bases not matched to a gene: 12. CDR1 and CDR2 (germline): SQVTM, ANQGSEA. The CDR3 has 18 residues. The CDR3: CSVEDRGTGRWGTGELFF. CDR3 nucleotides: TGCAGCGTTGAAGATAGAGGGACAGGGCGTTGGGGCACCGGGGAGCTGTTTTTT.

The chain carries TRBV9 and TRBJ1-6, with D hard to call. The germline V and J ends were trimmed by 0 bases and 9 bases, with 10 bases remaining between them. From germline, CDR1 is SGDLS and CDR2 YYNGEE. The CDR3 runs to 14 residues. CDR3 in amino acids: CASSVAGGSSPLHF. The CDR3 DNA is TGTGCCAGCAGCGTAGCTGGAGGTAGTTCACCCCTCCACTTT. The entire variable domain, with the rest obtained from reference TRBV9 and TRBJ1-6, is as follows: DSGVTQTPKHLITATGQRVTLRCSPRSGDLSVYWYQQSLDQGLQFLIQYYNGEERAKGNILERFSAQQFPDLHSELNLSSLELGDSALYFCASSVAGGSSPLHFGNGTRLTVT.

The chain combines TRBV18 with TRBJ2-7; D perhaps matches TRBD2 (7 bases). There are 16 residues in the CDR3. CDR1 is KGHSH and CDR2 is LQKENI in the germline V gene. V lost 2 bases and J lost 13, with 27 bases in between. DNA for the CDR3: TGTGCCAGCTCACCAGGGAGAAGCGGGACACAAACTGTCAGTTACTTC. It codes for CASSPGRSGTQTVSYF.

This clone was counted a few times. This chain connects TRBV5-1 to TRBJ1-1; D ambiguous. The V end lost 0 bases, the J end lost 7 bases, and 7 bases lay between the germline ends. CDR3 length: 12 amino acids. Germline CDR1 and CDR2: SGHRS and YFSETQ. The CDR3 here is CASSLGESEAFF. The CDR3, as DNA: TGCGCCAGCAGCTTGGGCGAGAGTGAAGCTTTCTTT.

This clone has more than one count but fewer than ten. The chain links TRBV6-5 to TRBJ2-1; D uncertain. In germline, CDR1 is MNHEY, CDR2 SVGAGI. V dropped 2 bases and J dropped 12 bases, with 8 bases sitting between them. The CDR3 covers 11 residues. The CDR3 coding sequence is TGTGCCAGCAGTTACCAACAGCTGCAGTTCTTC. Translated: CASSYQQLQFF.

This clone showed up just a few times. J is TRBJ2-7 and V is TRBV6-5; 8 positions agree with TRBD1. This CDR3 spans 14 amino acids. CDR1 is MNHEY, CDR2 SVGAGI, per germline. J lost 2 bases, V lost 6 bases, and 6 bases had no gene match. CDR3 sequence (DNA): TGTGCCAGCAGCCGACAGGGGTTCGCCTACGAGCAGTACTTC. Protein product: CASSRQGFAYEQYF.